This T cell receptor (beta chain) was sequenced for a study of early stage breast cancer tumors (dated by TCRdb to 2016 to 2017). For the study in its entirety: Of the 15 or so invasive breast tumors, about a dozen were found to be estrogen receptor-positive, progesterone receptor-positive and HER2-negative. Of the approximately twelve ER+/PR+/HER2- tumors, eight were classified as invasive ductal carcinomas and four as invasive lobular carcinomas. On average, each sample had 9 to 10-fold read coverage. Across all samples, around 2.9 million templates representing 1,097,674 unique clonotypes were detected. Results the study describes overall, beyond this receptor: Repertoires from blood and normal breast were more alike than repertoires from blood and tumor, and in about 85% of the 16 patients, comparing each tissue with blood separated tumor from normal. Enriched TCRB sequences shared across patients were found to be mostly commonly generated sequences that were unlikely to play an important role in the tumor microenvironment. Because the cohort was small, analysis by tumor subtype was not possible. Compared with adjacent normal breast tissue, tumors had higher clonality and 2 to 3-fold greater T cell density. Sequencing bulk genomic DNA from unsorted cells could not capture chain pairing or functional markers like CD4, CD8 and FOXP3.

Two independent genomic DNA replicates were amplified for each sample, with approximately 0.5 ug used for blood and about 1.5 ug for tumor or normal breast. Following the manufacturer's instructions, the ImmunoSeq Intro kit was used to carry out TCRB sequencing on genomic DNA. Multiplex PCR ran 31 cycles with proprietary primers and spike-in control sequences for absolute quantification. Single-end 150-bp reads were used to sequence an 87-bp fragment covering the CDR3 and the flanking V and J genes. Each lane of an Illumina MiSeq using version 3.0 chemistry carried seven multiplexed samples, with two replicates per sample. The authors processed their data as follows. The vendor's proprietary pipeline processed the raw data and merged both replicates into a single result for each sample. Clonotypes were defined as productive rearrangements sharing the V-gene family, CDR3 amino acid sequence and J-gene segment. Clonality was computed as 1 minus the normalized Shannon entropy (Pielou evenness) of TCRB abundances. T cell density was estimated by dividing total templates by the number of input cells inferred from the DNA input amount. Total repertoire diversity and clonality were estimated with Recon using default parameters. Tumor-enriched clonotypes were defined as having over 0.1% abundance in tumor and at least 32-fold higher abundance than in normal breast. As stored in TCRdb, this immuneACCESS dataset retains in-frame rearrangements with V and J assigned. A fraction of the clones does not appear; measured against another copy, unresolved V genes explain less than half of the discrepancy, and the remainder lacks a known reason. Clone size and V and J calls were adopted from that table, with D and trimming inferred from the DNA. In all, the sample holds around 71,000 clones, and roughly 84% of those were seen once. Of the sample, about 3.6% is held by the ten largest clones.

Ends trimmed: V by 5 bases, J by 4 bases; bases unmatched to a gene: 5. Spanning cysteine to phenylalanine, the CDR3 consists of 15 amino acids. Of the read, only the CDR3 DNA is kept; its 45 bases are in frame from base 1. Via the germline V gene, CDR1 is SGHTA and CDR2 FQGNSA. With regard to this clone: It has no known antigen specificity. Base qualities were left out, and no much larger clone turns up one base away.

The study profiled bulk TCR beta-chain repertoires in matched peripheral blood, tumor and adjacent normal breast tissue taken from about 15 patients with early-stage breast cancer. Before surgery, roughly 4.5-10 mL of whole blood was collected into EDTA tubes and then processed within 2 hours. Ficoll-Paque centrifugation in SepMate-50 tubes was used to isolate peripheral blood mononuclear cells. For storage in liquid nitrogen, PBMCs were cryopreserved as aliquots of 2 to 4 million cells in approximately 90% FBS with roughly 10% DMSO. The Qiagen AllPrep DNA/RNA Mini kit was used to extract genomic DNA.

The clonotype comes from a person aged 55 to 75 with breast cancer. The chain uses TRBV7-2 and TRBJ2-5; 12 junctional bases match TRBD1. The source material was blood. In nucleotides, the sequence is TGTGCCAGCAGCAACCGGGACAGGGGGCGAGAGACCCAGTACTTC. Its protein product is CASSNRDRGRETQYF.